This T cell receptor beta chain was captured by sequencing in a study of cytomegalovirus exposure and HLA in healthy donors. Study context: Earlier work reported some 110 million unique TCR beta sequences from approximately 180 million T cells.

Germline CDR1 is SGHRS and CDR2 is YFSETQ. This CDR3 is 15 amino acids long. V lost 3 bases and J lost 8; bases outside the gene matches: 10. As concerns this clone: What it binds is not known.

Study-wide results and limits: In vitro work confirmed that a few CMV-associated chains recognize CMV antigens.

With 60 Vbeta and 13 Jbeta primers, the PCR was carried out. Measured with immunoSEQ multiplex PCR; TCRdb has only the in-frame clones, and not every one. In all, the sample yields around 130,000 clones. This TCR was recovered from a woman between 40 and 55 years old in good health and CMV-seronegative. The rearrangement links TRBV5-1 to TRBJ2-3, with 9 bases that match TRBD1. The specimen was PBMCs. CDR3 in amino acids: CASSWGQGGSGTQYF. CDR3 nucleotides: TGCGCCAGCAGCTGGGGACAGGGAGGTTCCGGTACGCAGTATTTT. The whole variable domain, remainder taken from reference TRBV5-1 and TRBJ2-3, is KAGVTQTPRYLIKTRGQQVTLSCSPISGHRSVSWYQQTPGQGLQFLFEYFSETQRNKGNFPGRFSGRQFSNSRSEMNVSTLELGDSALYLCASSWGQGGSGTQYFGPGTRLTVL.